The 22 T cell receptor beta chains below were found in one sample sequenced in a study of PD-1 blockade in mismatch repair-deficient tumors. TCRdb keeps only in-frame clones here, not all; method: immunoSEQ multiplex PCR. The sample yields 45,000 to 55,000 clones, roughly 80% seen once. The source was peripheral blood, collected about 4.5 months after starting pembrolizumab. The origin of the receptors is an adult with mismatch repair-deficient cancer.

The V call is TRBV11-1, the J call TRBJ1-1; 7 positions match TRBD1. In germline, CDR1 is SGHAT, CDR2 FQDESV (reference sequence). The CDR3 runs to 13 residues. With V trimmed by 5 bases and J by 8 bases, 8 bases remained unmatched. The CDR3 protein is CASSTGTTGEAFF. DNA for the CDR3: TGTGCCAGCAGCACCGGGACGACAGGGGAAGCTTTCTTT.

The chain employs TRBV19 and TRBJ1-1; D is uncertain. The germline V gene encodes CDR1 LNHDA and CDR2 SQIVND (reference sequence). The CDR3 extends over 13 amino acids. The ends were cut back, 2 bases at V and 0 bases at J, with 4 bases in the middle. CDR3 protein: CASSIRLNTEAFF. Written as DNA, the CDR3 is TGTGCCAGTAGTATAAGGTTGAACACTGAAGCTTTCTTT.

This clone was observed a single time. This chain connects TRBV4-1 to TRBJ2-5, with TRBD2 as a possible D gene (6 bases). The length of the CDR3 is 15 residues. Germline V gene sequence: CDR1 MGHRA, CDR2 YSYEKL. The V and J ends lost 4 bases and 5 bases respectively, with 17 bases between them. The CDR3 nucleotides read TGCGCCAGCAGCCGGGGAAGCGGGTTGGTGGAGACCCAGTACTTC. Its translation is CASSRGSGLVETQYF.

This clone was detected only once. This chain joins TRBV7-9 and TRBJ2-5; D possibly corresponds to TRBD2 (6 bases). From germline, CDR1 is SEHNR and CDR2 FQNEAQ (reference sequence). This CDR3 is built from 14 residues. The V end was cut by 5 bases, the J end by 2 bases, with 12 bases between. CDR3 coding DNA: TGTGCCAGCAGCCTAGGTCTAGCGCAAGAGACCCAGTACTTC. Encoded protein: CASSLGLAQETQYF.

This clone was seen a handful of times. V gene TRBV5-4 combines with J gene TRBJ1-2; D is ambiguous. V was cut by 6 bases and J by 5 bases, with 14 bases left in between. Germline CDR1 and CDR2: SGHNT and YYREEE (reference sequence). The CDR3 consists of 13 residues. In nucleotides, the CDR3 is TGTGCCAGCACCCAAGAAGCCGCATATGGCTACACCTTC. Translation gives CASTQEAAYGYTF.

The gene calls are TRBV2 and TRBJ1-2; weak D call: TRBD1 (5 bases). V dropped 3 bases and J dropped 8 bases, with 10 bases sitting between them. CDR1 is SNHLY and CDR2 is FYNNEI in the germline V gene. The CDR3 is 12 residues long. CDR3 sequence: CASSEEGLGYTF. DNA for the CDR3: TGTGCCAGCAGTGAGGAGGGGTTGGGCTACACCTTC.

The chain has TRBV29-1 and TRBJ1-2; possible D gene TRBD1, 5 bases. V was pared by 0 bases and J by 4 bases, with 9 bases between. The germline V gene encodes CDR1 SQVTM and CDR2 ANQGSEA. CDR3 size: 13 residues. In DNA, the CDR3 is TGCAGCGTTGAAGAAGGGACCTCCTATGGCTACACCTTC. Amino acid sequence: CSVEEGTSYGYTF.

The chain has TRBV19 and TRBJ1-1; D is unresolved. The CDR3 totals 13 residues. V lost 5 bases and J 3 bases, leaving 10 bases between the germline ends. Germline V gene data show CDR1 as LNHDA and CDR2 as SQIVND (reference sequence). This chain's CDR3 is CASSEYRDTEAFF. CDR3 nucleotide sequence: TGTGCCAGTAGTGAGTACCGGGACACTGAAGCTTTCTTT. The variable domain in full, completed from reference TRBV19 and TRBJ1-1, reads DGGITQSPKYLFRKEGQNVTLSCEQNLNHDAMYWYRQDPGQGLRLIYYSQIVNDFQKGDIAEGYSVSREKKESFPLTVTSAQKNPTAFYLCASSEYRDTEAFFGQGTRLTVV.

This clone has just a few counts. The V and J genes are TRBV18 and TRBJ2-7, with 7 positions matching TRBD2. V dropped 6 bases and J dropped 0; count of bases not matched to a gene: 11. CDR3 length equals 16 residues. Germline V gene sequence: CDR1 KGHSH, CDR2 LQKENI. For the CDR3, the DNA is TGTGCCAGCTCCCCCCGGTTGGGCGGGAGCTCCTACGAGCAGTACTTC. Its translation: CASSPRLGGSSYEQYF. The full variable domain, its missing parts supplied by reference TRBV18 and TRBJ2-7, is NAGVMQNPRHLVRRRGQEARLRCSPMKGHSHVYWYRQLPEEGLKFMVYLQKENIIDESGMPKERFSAEFPKEGPSILRIQQVVRGDSAAYFCASSPRLGGSSYEQYFGPGTRLTVT.

V gene TRBV7-2 combines with J gene TRBJ2-1; 9 nucleotides agree with TRBD2. Germline-derived CDR1 and CDR2 are SGHTA and FQGNSA. The CDR3 totals 17 residues. The V gene end was trimmed by 5 bases and the J gene end by 7 bases; junction bases not matched to a gene: 15. The CDR3 here is CASSLLLSLAGTNEQFF. The DNA for the CDR3 is TGTGCCAGCAGCCTCCTTTTGAGCCTAGCGGGGACTAATGAGCAGTTCTTC.

The chain employs TRBV5-6 and TRBJ1-1; weak D call: TRBD1 (6 bases). V gave up 3 bases and J gave up 0 bases, with 12 bases separating them. The germline gives CDR1 SGHDT, CDR2 YYEEEE. This CDR3 is built from 15 residues. The CDR3 DNA sequence: TGTGCCAGCAGCTGGGGAAGGGGGATGAACACTGAAGCTTTCTTT. Amino acid sequence: CASSWGRGMNTEAFF.

The genes are TRBV10-1 and TRBJ2-2; D ambiguous. V lost 2 bases and J lost 4, with 5 bases in between. The CDR3 runs to 13 residues. Looked up from germline, CDR1 is WNHNN and CDR2 is SYGVQD (reference sequence). The CDR3 sequence: CASSETGTGELFF. CDR3 coding DNA: TGCGCCAGCAGTGAGACCGGCACCGGGGAGCTGTTTTTT.

The V and J genes are TRBV28 and TRBJ2-2; 8 positions match TRBD2. This CDR3 has 14 amino acids. Germline-derived CDR1 and CDR2 are MDHEN and SYDVKM. Trimming cost V 11 bases and J 4 bases; bases outside gene matches: 9. The chain's CDR3 is CAGQRERFTGELFF. CDR3 nucleotide sequence: TGTGCCGGTCAGCGGGAGAGGTTCACCGGGGAGCTGTTTTTT.

V gene TRBV19 combines with J gene TRBJ2-5, with D tentatively TRBD1 (6 bases). V shed 5 bases and J shed 4 bases, with 11 bases lying between them. This CDR3 contains 13 residues. CDR1 LNHDA and CDR2 SQIVND come from the germline V gene (reference sequence). As DNA, the CDR3 is TGTGCCAGTAGTGCCCTAGGGGGAGAGACCCAGTACTTC. Translated: CASSALGGETQYF.

The genes are TRBV19 and TRBJ2-1; 9 bases line up with TRBD2. V was pared by 3 bases and J by 2 bases, with 8 bases of the junction left unmatched. Germline V CDR1 and CDR2: LNHDA, SQIVND (reference sequence). The CDR3 runs 17 residues. The CDR3 reads CASSMPGASGTYNEQFF. The CDR3 DNA follows: TGTGCCAGTAGTATGCCCGGGGCTAGCGGGACCTACAATGAGCAGTTCTTC.

The genes are TRBV7-2 and TRBJ2-2; TRBD1 might be the D (5 bases). The length of the CDR3 is 15 residues. The germline V gene encodes CDR1 SGHTA and CDR2 FQGNSA. V lost 1 base and J 7 bases, leaving 13 bases between the germline ends. The CDR3 bases are TGTGCCAGCAGCTTAGTAGCAGGGTGGAACGGGGAGCTGTTTTTT. Translated: CASSLVAGWNGELFF.

This clone was observed a handful of times. V gene TRBV19 combines with J gene TRBJ1-5, with 8 bases identical to TRBD1. Germline CDR1 reads LNHDA; CDR2 reads SQIVND (reference sequence). CDR3 length: 13 residues. After removal of 7 bases from V and 7 bases from J, the junction contained 6 bases not matched to a gene. The CDR3, as DNA: TGTGCCAGTACGCACAGGGGGGACCAGCCCCAGCATTTT. Protein sequence: CASTHRGDQPQHF.

The rearrangement uses TRBV19 and TRBJ1-5; a possible D gene is TRBD1 (6 bases). CDR1 is LNHDA, CDR2 SQIVND, per germline (reference sequence). V gave up 9 bases and J gave up 9 bases, with 18 bases separating them. The CDR3 length is 13 residues. This CDR3 is CASYPGQGMPQHF. CDR3 nucleotide sequence: TGTGCCAGCTACCCGGGCCAGGGGATGCCCCAGCATTTT. The full variable domain, rest sourced from reference TRBV19 and TRBJ1-5, is DGGITQSPKYLFRKEGQNVTLSCEQNLNHDAMYWYRQDPGQGLRLIYYSQIVNDFQKGDIAEGYSVSREKKESFPLTVTSAQKNPTAFYLCASYPGQGMPQHFGDGTRLSIL.

The rearrangement uses TRBV7-9 and TRBJ2-1, with TRBD2 matching 7 bases. This CDR3 has 15 residues. Germline CDR1 SEHNR, CDR2 FQNEAQ (reference sequence). The J segment lost 4 bases and the V segment lost 5 bases, leaving 8 bases of the junction unmatched. In DNA, the CDR3 is TGTGCCAGCAGCCCCTCTAGCGGAATATACAATGAGCAGTTCTTC. This sequence encodes CASSPSSGIYNEQFF.

The chain employs TRBV11-3 and TRBJ2-1; 10 bases align to TRBD2. In germline, CDR1 is SGHNT, CDR2 YENEEA. The CDR3 is made up of 16 amino acids. V was clipped by 5 bases and J by 6 bases; unmatched bases: 10. DNA for the CDR3: TGTGCCAGCAGCCAATCGGCTGCTAGCGGGGGCAATGAGCAGTTCTTC. Its translation is CASSQSAASGGNEQFF.

V and J are TRBV28 and TRBJ1-4; D gene unclear. CDR1 is MDHEN and CDR2 is SYDVKM in the germline V gene. This CDR3 is 14 amino acids long. Trimming cost V 6 bases and J 5 bases, with 13 bases left between them. The CDR3 reads CASSNAGGNEKLFF. CDR3 bases: TGTGCCAGCAGCAATGCGGGAGGGAATGAAAAACTGTTTTTT.

The chain uses TRBV4-3 and TRBJ2-2, with 7 bases lining up with TRBD1. V lost 4 bases, J lost 7 bases, and 6 bases stayed unmatched. Germline V lookup: CDR1 LGHNA, CDR2 YSLEER. The CDR3 consists of 14 residues. CDR3 in amino acids: CASSLTGVDGELFF. In DNA form, the CDR3 reads TGCGCCAGCAGCCTTACAGGGGTGGACGGGGAGCTGTTTTTT.